The 5 T cell receptor beta chains presented below share a single source sample, sequenced in a study of blood T cell repertoires in COVID-19. Measured with immunoSEQ multiplex PCR; TCRdb has only the in-frame clones, and not every one. The table lists approximately 250,000 clones, over 65% of them singletons. Source material: peripheral blood. The receptors here all came from a man between 60 and 75 years old who had recovered from COVID-19.

The CDR3 reads CSVEYQRGETQYF. The CDR3 nucleotides read TGCAGCGTTGAATATCAGAGGGGGGAGACCCAGTACTTC. The chain employs TRBV29-1 and TRBJ2-5, with a possible D match to TRBD1 (6 bases). Trimming took off 2 bases at V and 5 bases at J, with 12 bases between the two ends. The CDR3 runs to 13 residues. CDR1 is SQVTM and CDR2 is ANQGSEA in the germline V gene. Full variable domain (rest looked up from reference TRBV29-1 and TRBJ2-5): SAVISQKPSRDICQRGTSLTIQCQVDSQVTMMFWYRQQPGQSLTLIATANQGSEATYESGFVIDKFPISRPNLTFSTLTVSNMSPEDSSIYLCSVEYQRGETQYFGPGTRLLVL.

The rearrangement joins TRBV5-1 to TRBJ1-5; a weak D match, TRBD1 (6 bases). V lost 5 bases and J lost 6, with 12 bases in between. The CDR3 is 13 residues long. CDR1 and CDR2 from the germline V gene are SGHRS and YFSETQ. The DNA for the CDR3 is TGCGCCAGCAGTCGGGGGGCGGGTCAGCCCCAGCATTTT. Protein product: CASSRGAGQPQHF.

V usage is TRBV20-1 and J usage is TRBJ2-1; TRBD2 might be the D (6 bases). The germline V and J ends were trimmed by 3 bases and 12 bases, with 12 bases remaining between them. Germline V lookup: CDR1 DFQATT, CDR2 SNEGSKA (reference sequence). The CDR3 sequence is 11 residues long. CDR3 sequence: CSARVADMQFF. The CDR3 DNA reads as TGCAGTGCTAGGGTAGCGGATATGCAGTTCTTC.

This clone was recorded a few times. This sequence joins TRBV2 and TRBJ1-4, with D perhaps matching TRBD1 (5 bases). The germline gives CDR1 SNHLY, CDR2 FYNNEI. V was clipped by 8 bases and J by 2 bases, with 15 bases between them. This CDR3 has 15 residues. CDR3 bases: TGTGCCAGCGGAAATTACAGGACCACTAATGAAAAACTGTTTTTT. Its protein is CASGNYRTTNEKLFF.

The rearrangement links TRBV7-8 to TRBJ1-5; 7 bases fit TRBD1. Germline values: CDR1 SGHVS, CDR2 FQNEAQ. The CDR3 consists of 15 residues. With V trimmed by 1 base and J by 4 bases, 4 bases remained unmatched. CDR3 in amino acids: CASSLVGQTNQPQHF. The CDR3 DNA reads as TGTGCCAGCAGCTTAGTGGGACAGACAAATCAGCCCCAGCATTTT.